The rows below give T cell receptor beta chains drawn from one sample of a study of cytomegalovirus exposure and HLA in healthy donors. Profiled with immunoSEQ multiplex PCR; TCRdb holds only in-frame clones, not every one. This sample carries around 200,000 clones, about 80% of them seen once, and the ten largest clones take approximately 3%. Sequencing input: PBMCs. Receptors originate from a woman between 18 and 29 years old in good health and CMV-seropositive. Both conserved end residues are part of each CDR3. Each record gives: D gene, clone size, CDR3 length, V gene, J gene, CDR3 protein, CDR3 DNA. The D gene is left open where the match is weak. A clone size is listed for some rows: how often the clone was seen (once, few, many), or a class if it is expanded.

>.|.|14|TRBV9|TRBJ2-5
CASSVAPSRETQYF
TGTGCCAGCAGCGTAGCGCCTAGCAGAGAGACCCAGTACTTC
>TRBD1|.|15|TRBV6-5|TRBJ1-1
CASSRGTGMNTEAFF
TGTGCCAGCAGTAGGGGGACAGGGATGAACACTGAAGCTTTCTTT
>TRBD1|.|15|TRBV10-1|TRBJ2-1
CASSGSGQGEYEQFF
TGCGCCAGCAGCGGTTCAGGACAGGGGGAATATGAGCAGTTCTTC
>.|.|16|TRBV6-5|TRBJ2-7
CASSYSFGGNHYEQYF
TGTGCCAGCAGTTACTCTTTTGGGGGGAACCACTACGAGCAGTACTTC
>TRBD1|.|15|TRBV6-5|TRBJ2-3
CASSYGTGGTDTQYF
TGTGCCAGCAGTTACGGGACAGGGGGGACAGATACGCAGTATTTT
>.|.|15|TRBV10-3|TRBJ2-2
CAVSRQGDSTGELFF
TGTGCCGTTAGCCGCCAGGGGGACTCGACCGGGGAGCTGTTTTTT
>.|.|14|TRBV6-1|TRBJ1-2
CASSMQGTTDGYTF
TGTGCCAGCAGTATGCAGGGTACCACAGATGGCTACACCTTC
>.|.|11|TRBV29-1|TRBJ2-7
CSAGDSYEQYF
TGCAGCGCGGGGGACTCCTACGAGCAGTACTTC
>TRBD2|.|16|TRBV5-1|TRBJ2-1
CASRGGSGGAYNEQFF
TGCGCCAGCCGAGGGGGAAGCGGGGGCGCCTACAATGAGCAGTTCTTC
>.|.|17|TRBV27|TRBJ2-6
CASSARELLSGANVLTF
TGTGCCAGCAGTGCCCGGGAACTCCTTTCTGGGGCCAACGTCCTGACTTTC
>.|.|15|TRBV6-5|TRBJ1-5
CASTQDINSNQPQHF
TGTGCCAGCACTCAAGACATAAATAGCAATCAGCCCCAGCATTTT
>TRBD2|.|15|TRBV5-6|TRBJ2-5
CASSPTSGTGETQYF
TGTGCCAGCAGTCCGACTAGCGGGACAGGGGAGACCCAGTACTTC
>.|.|12|TRBV4-1|TRBJ1-4
CATGFALEKLFF
TGCGCCACAGGGTTCGCACTTGAAAAACTGTTTTTT
>TRBD2|.|15|TRBV9|TRBJ2-2
CASSPQRGNTGELFF
TGTGCCAGCAGCCCCCAGCGGGGGAACACCGGGGAGCTGTTTTTT
>TRBD1|.|17|TRBV7-8|TRBJ1-4
CASSLTTEGASNEKLFF
TGTGCCAGCAGCTTGACAACAGAGGGGGCCTCTAATGAAAAACTGTTTTTT
>.|.|14|TRBV18|TRBJ1-5
CASSPQGGDQPQHF
TGTGCCAGCTCACCACAGGGCGGGGATCAGCCCCAGCATTTT
>TRBD1|once|16|TRBV4-2|TRBJ1-1
CASSQDLTGGSTEAFF
TGTGCCAGCAGCCAAGATCTGACAGGGGGGAGCACTGAAGCTTTCTTT
>.|few|11|TRBV19|TRBJ2-1
CASSMGGEQFF
TGTGCCAGTAGTATGGGGGGTGAGCAGTTCTTC
>TRBD2|once|15|TRBV2|TRBJ2-7
CASSAGLAGDYEQYF
TGTGCCAGCAGTGCCGGACTAGCGGGGGACTACGAGCAGTACTTC
>.|.|14|TRBV7-9|TRBJ1-5
CASSSMGGGQPQHF
TGTGCCAGCAGCTCTATGGGGGGTGGGCAGCCCCAGCATTTT
>TRBD2|.|17|TRBV10-2|TRBJ2-7
CASSEIDPGLAIWEQYF
TGCGCCAGCAGTGAGATCGACCCGGGACTAGCCATCTGGGAGCAGTACTTC
>.|once|12|TRBV18|TRBJ2-7
CASSPLANEQYF
TGTGCCAGCTCACCACTCGCGAACGAGCAGTACTTC
>.|.|12|TRBV9|TRBJ2-7
CASSPRSYEQYF
TGTGCCAGCAGCCCTCGTTCCTACGAGCAGTACTTC
>.|.|14|TRBV27|TRBJ2-5
CASSPRSRGETQYF
TGTGCCAGCAGTCCACGCTCTCGCGGGGAGACCCAGTACTTC
>.|.|11|TRBV13|TRBJ1-1
CASSLGPEAFF
TGTGCCAGCAGCTTAGGACCTGAGGCTTTCTTT
>.|.|13|TRBV5-1|TRBJ1-1
CASSREGGTEAFF
TGCGCCAGCAGTCGGGAGGGAGGCACTGAAGCTTTCTTT